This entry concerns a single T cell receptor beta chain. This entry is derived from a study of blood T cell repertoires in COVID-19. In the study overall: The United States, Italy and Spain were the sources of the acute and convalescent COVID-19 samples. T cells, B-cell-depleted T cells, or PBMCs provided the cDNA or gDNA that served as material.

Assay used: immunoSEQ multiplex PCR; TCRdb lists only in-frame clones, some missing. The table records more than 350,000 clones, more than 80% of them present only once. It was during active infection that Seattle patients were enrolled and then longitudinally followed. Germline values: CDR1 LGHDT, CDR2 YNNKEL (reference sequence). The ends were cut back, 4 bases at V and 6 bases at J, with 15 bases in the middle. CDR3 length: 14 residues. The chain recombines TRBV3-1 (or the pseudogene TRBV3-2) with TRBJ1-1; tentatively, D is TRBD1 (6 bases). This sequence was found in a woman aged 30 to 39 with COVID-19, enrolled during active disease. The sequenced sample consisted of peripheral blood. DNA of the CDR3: TGTGCCAGCAGCCCCAACAGGGACGCTCCTGAAGCTTTCTTT. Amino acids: CASSPNRDAPEAFF.